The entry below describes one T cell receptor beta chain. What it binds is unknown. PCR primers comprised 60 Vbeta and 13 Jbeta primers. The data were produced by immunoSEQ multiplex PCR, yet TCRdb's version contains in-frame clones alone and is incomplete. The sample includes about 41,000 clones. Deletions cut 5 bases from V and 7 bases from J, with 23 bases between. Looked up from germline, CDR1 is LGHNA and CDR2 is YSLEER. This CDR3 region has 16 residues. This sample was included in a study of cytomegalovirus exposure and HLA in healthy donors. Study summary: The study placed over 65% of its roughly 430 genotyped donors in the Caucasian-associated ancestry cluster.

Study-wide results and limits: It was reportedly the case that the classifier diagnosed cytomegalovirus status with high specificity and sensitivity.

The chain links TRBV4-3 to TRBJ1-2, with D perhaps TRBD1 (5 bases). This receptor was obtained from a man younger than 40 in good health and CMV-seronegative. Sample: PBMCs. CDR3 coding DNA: TGCGCCAGCAGCTCCGGGGGTCCGGGGGATGATAGTGGCTACACCTTC. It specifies CASSSGGPGDDSGYTF.